A selection of T cell receptor beta chains follows, all from one sample in a study of blood T cell repertoires in COVID-19. TCRdb's table, derived via immunoSEQ multiplex PCR, lists solely in-frame clones and lacks some. This table has some 180,000 clones, around 85% appearing once. The sample consisted of peripheral blood. The receptor source for this set is a woman aged 55-75 years with acute or convalescent COVID-19. Each CDR3 is given with its conserved first and last residue. The D gene is left open where the match is weak. Expanded clones are given a class, and other clones once, few, many or no size at all.

>TRBJ2-1|TRBV15|-|-
TGTGCCACCAGCAGATCCCTAGCGGAGCAGTTCTTC
CATSRSLAEQFF
>TRBJ2-5|TRBV7-8|-|-
TGTGCCAGCAGCTGGGAGACGCACCAAGAGACCCAGTACTTC
CASSWETHQETQYF
>TRBJ2-1|TRBV7-3|TRBD2|-
TGTGCCAGCAGCTTAATGGGGCTAGCGGGGGTTAATGAGCAGTTCTTC
CASSLMGLAGVNEQFF
>TRBJ1-4|TRBV7-9|-|few
TGTGCCAGCAGCACCGAAGTGGGACACGCGAATGAAAAACTGTTTTTT
CASSTEVGHANEKLFF
>TRBJ1-3|TRBV3-1/TRBV3-2|TRBD1|-
TGTGCCAGCAGCCGCCTACGTATCGACAGGGGCTCTGGAAACACCATATATTTT
CASSRLRIDRGSGNTIYF
>TRBJ2-1|TRBV11-2|TRBD1|-
TGTGCCAGCAGCGGCGACAGGGGGAACATCTACAATGAGCAGTTCTTC
CASSGDRGNIYNEQFF
>TRBJ2-1|TRBV13|TRBD2|-
TGTGCCAGCAGCCCGAGACTAGCGGGAGGGCCTCGGGATGAGCAGTTCTTC
CASSPRLAGGPRDEQFF
>TRBJ1-2|TRBV3-1/TRBV3-2|-|-
TGTGCCAGCAGCCAAGGCCCGTTAGGGGCGTCAGCTAACTATGGCTACACCTTC
CASSQGPLGASANYGYTF
>TRBJ2-7|TRBV28|TRBD2|-
TGTGCCAGCAGTTTGCTCGACCGGACTAGCGGGACTTTGGTCTCCTACGAGCAGTACTTC
CASSLLDRTSGTLVSYEQYF
>TRBJ2-6|TRBV2|TRBD1|-
TGTGCCAGCAGTGAACAGGGGGACTCTGGGGCCAACGTCCTGACTTTC
CASSEQGDSGANVLTF
>TRBJ1-1|TRBV6-6|-|-
TGTGCCAGCAGTTACGGGACATCGAACACTGAAGCTTTCTTT
CASSYGTSNTEAFF
>TRBJ2-1|TRBV7-9|-|-
TGTGCCAGCAGCTTAACAATCAGGGCCAGCTCCTACAATGAGCAGTTCTTC
CASSLTIRASSYNEQFF
>TRBJ2-5|TRBV5-1|TRBD2|-
TGCGCCAGCAGCTTCAGCGGGATAGAGACCCAGTACTTC
CASSFSGIETQYF
>TRBJ2-1|TRBV28|TRBD2|-
TGTGCCAGCAGTTCACAGGGACTAGCGGGAGGGATGAGCTCCTACAATGAGCAGTTCTTC
CASSSQGLAGGMSSYNEQFF
>TRBJ2-1|TRBV3-1/TRBV3-2|-|-
TGTGCCAGCAGCCAATTGGGGGGAGGACCTCAGGTGGGGCAGTTCTTC
CASSQLGGGPQVGQFF
>TRBJ2-3|TRBV6-5|-|-
TGTGCCAGCAGTTCCCGTTCCGGCGGTAGCACAGATACGCAGTATTTT
CASSSRSGGSTDTQYF
>TRBJ1-1|TRBV30|-|medium-sized
TGTGCCTGGAGTGGGACTACTTGGGCGAACACTGAAGCTTTCTTT
CAWSGTTWANTEAFF
>TRBJ2-2|TRBV3-1/TRBV3-2|-|-
TGTGCCAGCAGCCAAGAAATACACGGGGAGCTGTTTTTT
CASSQEIHGELFF
>TRBJ2-2|TRBV6-5|-|-
TGTGCCAGCGGAGCGAACACCGGGGAGCTGTTTTTT
CASGANTGELFF
>TRBJ2-1|TRBV6-2/TRBV6-3|-|-
TGTGCCAGCAGTTCAACCGCGGGGAGAGCGGCTAGCTCCTACAATGAGCAGTTCTTC
CASSSTAGRAASSYNEQFF
>TRBJ2-2|TRBV27|-|-
TGTGCCAGCAGTCCGTCCATGGTAGCGGCGAACACCGGGGAGCTGTTTTTT
CASSPSMVAANTGELFF
>TRBJ2-1|TRBV7-2|-|-
TGTGCCAGCAGCTTAGCGCGTATCGGCGGTTACCGCTCCTACAATGAGCAGTTCTTC
CASSLARIGGYRSYNEQFF
>TRBJ2-7|TRBV2|-|-
TGTGCCAGCAGGGGGCTCTCCTACGAGCAGTACTTC
CASRGLSYEQYF
>TRBJ2-1|TRBV6-1|-|-
TGTGCCAGCAGTGACCAAAGGGACTCTGAGCAGTTCTTC
CASSDQRDSEQFF
>TRBJ1-4|TRBV2|TRBD1|-
TGTGCCAGCAGTTCCGTGTCTAGGGGGCGTGAAAAACTGTTTTTT
CASSSVSRGREKLFF
>TRBJ2-1|TRBV28|-|-
TGTGCCAGCAGTTTACAGGGGGGCTACAATGAGCAGTTCTTC
CASSLQGGYNEQFF
>TRBJ1-5|TRBV28|-|-
TGTGCCAGCAGTCCCCCGGGTGGTCAGCCCCAGCATTTT
CASSPPGGQPQHF
>TRBJ1-5|TRBV6-5|TRBD1|-
TGTGCCATCACCCGGGACAGGGGAGGGGATCAGCCCCAGCATTTT
CAITRDRGGDQPQHF
>TRBJ1-5|TRBV21-1|-|-
TGTGCCAGCAGCAAAGGTAGTACAGGGAAACAGCCCCAGCATTTT
CASSKGSTGKQPQHF
>TRBJ2-1|TRBV27|TRBD2|-
TGTGCCAGCCTAGGACTAGGATCCTACAATGAGCAGTTCTTC
CASLGLGSYNEQFF
>TRBJ1-6|TRBV19|TRBD1|-
TGTGCCAGTAGTATCCTGACGACAGGGGGGAATTCACCCCTCCACTTT
CASSILTTGGNSPLHF
>TRBJ2-7|TRBV5-1|TRBD2|once
TGCGCCAGCAGCTTGGCAGCGGGAGGGATCTACGAGCAGTACTTC
CASSLAAGGIYEQYF
>TRBJ1-3|TRBV5-1|TRBD1|-
TGCGCCAGCAGCGGGGACAGGGCCGCCTCTGGAAACACCATATATTTT
CASSGDRAASGNTIYF
>TRBJ2-7|TRBV28|TRBD1|-
TGTGCCAGCAGTCCTGGGGACAGGGCCTACGAGCAGTACTTC
CASSPGDRAYEQYF
>TRBJ1-1|TRBV19|TRBD1|-
TGTGCCAGTAGTTTGGGCAGGGGGCTAGGGAACACTGAAGCTTTCTTT
CASSLGRGLGNTEAFF
>TRBJ1-1|TRBV7-3|-|-
TGTGCCAGCAGCTCCGCCAGGAACACTGAAGCTTTCTTT
CASSSARNTEAFF
>TRBJ2-1|TRBV9|TRBD2|-
TGTGCCAGCAGCGTAGCTTCGACTAGCGGGAGCGATGAGCAGTTCTTC
CASSVASTSGSDEQFF
>TRBJ2-7|TRBV19|-|-
TGTGCCAGTAGTATCACAGATGCCTACGAGCAGTACTTC
CASSITDAYEQYF
>TRBJ1-1|TRBV13|-|-
TGTGCCAGCAGCTTTGGCCCCGAAGCTTTCTTT
CASSFGPEAFF
>TRBJ1-4|TRBV4-1|-|-
TGCGCCAGCAGCGGCCAGGGCGAAACCGCGCTCATTAATGAAAAACTGTTTTTT
CASSGQGETALINEKLFF
>TRBJ2-1|TRBV9|TRBD2|-
TGTGCCAGCAGCGAGGGACTAGCTTCCAATGAGCAGTTCTTC
CASSEGLASNEQFF
>TRBJ1-5|TRBV6-5|TRBD1|-
TGTGCCAGCAGTTACGGGGACAGGGGAGATCAGCCCCAGCATTTT
CASSYGDRGDQPQHF
>TRBJ1-4|TRBV5-1|-|-
TGCGCCAGCAGCTTGGGTCCCCTCGGAACTAATGAAAAACTGTTTTTT
CASSLGPLGTNEKLFF
>TRBJ2-5|TRBV19|TRBD2|-
TGTGCCAGTAGATCCGCTAGCGGGAGAGAGACCCAGTACTTC
CASRSASGRETQYF
>TRBJ2-5|TRBV7-9|TRBD2|-
TGTGCCAGCAGCCCCAGCGGGAGGGCCCTCGGGGAGACCCAGTACTTC
CASSPSGRALGETQYF
>TRBJ2-1|TRBV3-1/TRBV3-2|-|-
TGTGCCAGCAGCCAAATGACAGGCACACCACCCAATGAGCAGTTCTTC
CASSQMTGTPPNEQFF
>TRBJ1-2|TRBV7-9|-|-
TGTGCCAGCAGCTTAGACCCGACGGGGTATGGCTACACCTTC
CASSLDPTGYGYTF
>TRBJ2-1|TRBV12-3/TRBV12-4|-|-
TGTGCCAGCACAGACGGAGGTGAGCAGTTCTTC
CASTDGGEQFF
>TRBJ1-3|TRBV2|-|-
TGTGCCAGCAGTCCCAGAGGCTCTGGAAACACCATATATTTT
CASSPRGSGNTIYF
>TRBJ2-1|TRBV27|-|-
TGTGCCAGCAGTCTCGCCCGGGGTAGCTCCTACAATGAGCAGTTCTTC
CASSLARGSSYNEQFF
>TRBJ1-6|TRBV5-1|-|-
TGCGCCAGCAGACCCGGTGATAGTAATTCACCCCTCCACTTT
CASRPGDSNSPLHF
>TRBJ2-1|TRBV19|-|-
TGTGCCAGTAGTACGGCTAGCACGAATGAGCAGTTCTTC
CASSTASTNEQFF
>TRBJ2-2|TRBV24-1|-|-
TGTGCCACCAGTTGGGGGGCCGGGGAGCTGTTTTTT
CATSWGAGELFF
>TRBJ1-1|TRBV15|-|-
TGTGCCACCAGCAGAGATCTTGCGGCGAACACTGAAGCTTTCTTT
CATSRDLAANTEAFF
>TRBJ2-1|TRBV6-5|-|-
TGTGCCAGCAGTTACTCGTACGACCTAGACAATGAGCAGTTCTTC
CASSYSYDLDNEQFF
>TRBJ2-5|TRBV7-8|-|once
TGTGCCAGCAGCTTAGTCCACGGGGAGACCCAGTACTTC
CASSLVHGETQYF
>TRBJ1-3|TRBV30|TRBD1|-
TGTGCCTGGGACAGGGGGAGTGGAAACACCATATATTTT
CAWDRGSGNTIYF
>TRBJ1-5|TRBV28|-|-
TGTGCCAGCAGTTCGGGTCCGGGCAATCAGCCCCAGCATTTT
CASSSGPGNQPQHF
>TRBJ1-6|TRBV3-1/TRBV3-2|TRBD1|-
TGTGCCAGCAGCCAAGGACAGGGTAATTCACCCCTCCACTTT
CASSQGQGNSPLHF